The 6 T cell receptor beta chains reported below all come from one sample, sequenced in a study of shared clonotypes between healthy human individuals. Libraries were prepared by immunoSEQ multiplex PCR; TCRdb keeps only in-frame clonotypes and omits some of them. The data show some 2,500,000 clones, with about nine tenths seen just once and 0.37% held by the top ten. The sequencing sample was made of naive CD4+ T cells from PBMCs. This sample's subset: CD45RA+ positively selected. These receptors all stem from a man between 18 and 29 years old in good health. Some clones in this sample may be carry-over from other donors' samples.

CDR3: CASSTSGTSYNEQFF. DNA of the CDR3: TGTGCCAGCAGCACGAGCGGCACGTCCTACAATGAGCAGTTCTTC. The chain combines TRBV9 with TRBJ2-1, with D possibly being TRBD2 (5 bases). Germline V lookup: CDR1 SGDLS, CDR2 YYNGEE. This CDR3 region has 15 residues. V was clipped by 4 bases and J by 1 base, with 12 bases between them.

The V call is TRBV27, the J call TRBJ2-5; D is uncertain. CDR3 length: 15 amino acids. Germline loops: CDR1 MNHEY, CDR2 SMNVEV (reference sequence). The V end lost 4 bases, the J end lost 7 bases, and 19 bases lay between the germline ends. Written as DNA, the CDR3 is TGTGCCAGCAGTTCCTCGGGTGTAATTACCGGGACCCAGTACTTC. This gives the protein CASSSSGVITGTQYF.

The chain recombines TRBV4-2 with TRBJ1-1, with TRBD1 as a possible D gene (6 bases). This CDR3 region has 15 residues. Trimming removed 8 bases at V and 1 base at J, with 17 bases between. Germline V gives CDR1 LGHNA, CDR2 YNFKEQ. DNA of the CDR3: TGTGCCAGCGTGCGGCGCCTACAGGGGAACACTGAAGCTTTCTTT. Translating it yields CASVRRLQGNTEAFF.

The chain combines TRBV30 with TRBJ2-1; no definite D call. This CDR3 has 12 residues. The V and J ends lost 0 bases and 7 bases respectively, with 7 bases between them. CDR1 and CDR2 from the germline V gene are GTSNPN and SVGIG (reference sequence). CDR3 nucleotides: TGTGCCTGGAGTGTACGGGTTAATGAGCAGTTCTTC. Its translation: CAWSVRVNEQFF.

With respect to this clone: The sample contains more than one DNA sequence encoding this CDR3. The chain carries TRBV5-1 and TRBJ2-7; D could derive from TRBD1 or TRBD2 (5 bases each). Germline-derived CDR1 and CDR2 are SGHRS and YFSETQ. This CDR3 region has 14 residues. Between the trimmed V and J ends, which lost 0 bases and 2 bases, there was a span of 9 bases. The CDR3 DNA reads TGCGCCAGCAGCTTGGATGGGGGTGCCTACGAGCAGTACTTC. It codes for CASSLDGGAYEQYF.

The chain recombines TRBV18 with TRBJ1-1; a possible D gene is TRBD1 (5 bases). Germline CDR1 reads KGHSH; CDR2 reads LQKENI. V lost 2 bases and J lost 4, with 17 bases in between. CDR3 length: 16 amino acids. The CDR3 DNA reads TGTGCCAGCTCACCAGTCTATTCAGGGCCTATCACTGAAGCTTTCTTT. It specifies CASSPVYSGPITEAFF.